This T cell receptor (beta chain) stems from a study of CD4+ T cells in melanoma (dated by TCRdb to 2021 to 2024). General notes on the study: Neoantigen-specific CD4+ T cells in human melanoma were what the study investigated. On the study overall, not on this receptor specifically: Neoantigen-specific CD4+ T cells in melanoma were reported to have a range of differentiation states. The report described a correlation between neoantigen-specific CD4+ T cells and the function of CD8+ T cells, macrophages and B cells.

A note on this clone: Its binding antigen is unknown. The sample holds no much larger clone one base away, and base qualities are not on file.

The library was built by means of the immunoSEQ multiplex PCR assay. In TCRdb, the immuneACCESS table is reduced to in-frame sequences with V and J assigned. These tables do not hold every clone; where another copy was compared, an unresolved V gene accounts for under half, and the others remain unexplained. The sample yields about 11,000 clones; 66% were counted once. 7.5% to 9.5% of the sample rests with the top ten. CDR1 and CDR2 (SNHLY, FYNNEI) derive from the germline V gene. Relative to germline, V is 4 bases shorter and J is 3 bases shorter, with 22 bases between their ends. The CDR3 sequence holds 19 residues, the cysteine and phenylalanine included. Only the CDR3 region is kept as DNA, spanning 57 bases read in frame from base 1. Donors were patients with melanoma.

Recombination joined TRBV2 with TRBJ1-6; TRBD1 is perhaps the D gene, given 6 matching bases. What was sequenced was cells from a culture (not recorded whether cultured in vitro). The receptor was isolated from a human donor with melanoma. The CDR3 region: CASSATFLGTGNYNSPLHF. At the DNA level, the sequence is TGTGCCAGCAGTGCGACCTTTCTTGGTACAGGGAACTATAATTCACCCCTCCACTTT.